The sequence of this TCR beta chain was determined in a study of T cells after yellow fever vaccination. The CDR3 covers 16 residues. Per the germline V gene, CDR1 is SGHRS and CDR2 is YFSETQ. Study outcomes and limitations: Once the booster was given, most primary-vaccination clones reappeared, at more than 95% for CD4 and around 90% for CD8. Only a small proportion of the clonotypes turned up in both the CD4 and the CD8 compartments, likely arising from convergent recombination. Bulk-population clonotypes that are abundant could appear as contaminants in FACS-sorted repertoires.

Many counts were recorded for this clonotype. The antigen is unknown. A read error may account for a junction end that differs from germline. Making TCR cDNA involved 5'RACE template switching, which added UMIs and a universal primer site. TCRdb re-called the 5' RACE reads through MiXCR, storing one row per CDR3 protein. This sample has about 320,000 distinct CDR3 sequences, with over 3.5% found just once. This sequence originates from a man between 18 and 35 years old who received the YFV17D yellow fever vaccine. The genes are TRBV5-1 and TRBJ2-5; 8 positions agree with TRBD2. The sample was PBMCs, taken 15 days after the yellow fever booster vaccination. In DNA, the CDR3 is TGCGCCAGCAGTTTGGGGATACTAGCGGTCTCCGAGGGCCAGTACTTC. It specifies CASSLGILAVSEGQYF. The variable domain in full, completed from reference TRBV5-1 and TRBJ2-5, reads KAGVTQTPRYLIKTRGQQVTLSCSPISGHRSVSWYQQTPGQGLQFLFEYFSETQRNKGNFPGRFSGRQFSNSRSEMNVSTLELGDSALYLCASSLGILAVSEGQYFGPGTRLLVL.